There are a few counts of the clone carrying this T cell receptor beta chain. These data are taken from a study of beta chain features in type 1 diabetes. All of the isolated RNA was reverse transcribed, so expressed TCRB transcripts were sequenced. Assay: immunoSEQ multiplex PCR; the TCRdb copy retains only in-frame clones and omits some. Among around 300,000 clones listed, 14% were seen once. This TCR derives from a man aged 25-45 years in good health. Source material: central memory CD4+ T cells from blood.

CDR3 sequence: CASSNRAANTGELFF. CDR3 sequence (DNA): TGTGCCAGCAGCAACCGTGCGGCGAACACCGGGGAGCTGTTTTTT. The chain recombines TRBV9 with TRBJ2-2; D gene uncertain. Looked up from germline, CDR1 is SGDLS and CDR2 is YYNGEE. With 4 bases removed from V and 0 bases from J, the gap between germline ends came to 10 bases. This CDR3 has 15 residues.